These 22 T cell receptor beta chains were all obtained from the same sample, sequenced in a study of blood T cell repertoires in COVID-19. Sequencing was performed with immunoSEQ multiplex PCR; in TCRdb, only in-frame clones are kept and a portion is missing. The repertoire includes hundreds of thousands of clones, 85% to 90% of them detected once, and roughly 1% sits in the top ten. Sequencing was done on a sample of PBMCs or T cells enriched from blood (not recorded which). Receptors originate from a man in his late teens or twenties who had recovered from COVID-19.

The chain recombines TRBV19 with TRBJ1-1, with D possibly matching TRBD1 (5 bases). CDR1 and CDR2 from the germline V gene are LNHDA and SQIVND (reference sequence). V lost 7 bases, J lost 1 base, and 22 bases lay in between. This CDR3 spans 17 amino acids. CDR3 sequence reads: CASKGPAGSGTNTEAFF. The CDR3 DNA follows: TGTGCCAGTAAGGGTCCGGCAGGGTCAGGAACGAACACTGAAGCTTTCTTT. The variable domain in full, completed from reference TRBV19 and TRBJ1-1, reads DGGITQSPKYLFRKEGQNVTLSCEQNLNHDAMYWYRQDPGQGLRLIYYSQIVNDFQKGDIAEGYSVSREKKESFPLTVTSAQKNPTAFYLCASKGPAGSGTNTEAFFGQGTRLTVV.

This clone was counted only a few times. The CDR3 DNA reads as TGTGCCAGCAGACCCGACAGCACTGAAGCTTTCTTT. This gives the protein CASRPDSTEAFF. The chain combines TRBV2 with TRBJ1-1; D is perhaps TRBD1 (5 bases). This CDR3 has 12 residues. V shed 6 bases and J shed 4 bases, with 9 bases lying between them. Germline V gene sequence: CDR1 SNHLY, CDR2 FYNNEI.

V is TRBV28 and J is TRBJ2-1; 7 positions match TRBD1. Germline-derived CDR1 and CDR2 are MDHEN and SYDVKM. V was clipped by 8 bases and J by 0 bases; unmatched bases: 10. CDR3 length equals 16 residues. Here the CDR3 reads CASPGPGTVSYNEQFF. CDR3 DNA: TGTGCCAGCCCAGGGCCCGGGACAGTCTCCTACAATGAGCAGTTCTTC.

The V call is TRBV5-8, the J call TRBJ1-1; D not resolved. Trimming shortened V by 0 bases and J by 2 bases, and 11 bases separated the two germline ends. CDR3 length: 15 amino acids. The germline gives CDR1 SGHTS, CDR2 YDEGEE. The CDR3 DNA reads as TGTGCCAGCAGCTTGGCCGGGGTGTTAAACACTGAAGCTTTCTTT. Protein sequence: CASSLAGVLNTEAFF.

The gene calls are TRBV7-2 and TRBJ2-1; 10 positions agree with TRBD2. The CDR3 loop spans 17 amino acids. Per the germline V gene, CDR1 is SGHTA and CDR2 is FQGNSA. The V segment lost 5 bases and the J segment 2 bases; nucleotides outside the gene matches: 9. CDR3 nucleotides: TGTGCCAGCAGCCCGGGGGTTGGGACTAGCGCCTACAATGAGCAGTTCTTC. It encodes CASSPGVGTSAYNEQFF. Looking up the rest from reference TRBV7-2 and TRBJ2-1 gives the full variable domain: GAGVSQSPSNKVTEKGKDVELRCDPISGHTALYWYRQSLGQGLEFLIYFQGNSAPDKSGLPSDRFSAERTGGSVSTLTIQRTQQEDSAVYLCASSPGVGTSAYNEQFFGPGTRLTVL.

V is TRBV21-1 and J is TRBJ2-7; no check of the table's D call, TRBD2, against the DNA was made. TRBV21-1 constitutes a pseudogene. This CDR3 is built from 17 residues. In nucleotides, the CDR3 is TGTGCCAGCAGCAAAGTGGTTAGCGGGAGTAAGCATTACGAGCAGTACTTC. Protein: CASSKVVSGSKHYEQYF.

The V gene is TRBV7-6, the J gene TRBJ2-1; D unresolved. Germline-derived CDR1 and CDR2 are SGHVS and FNYEAQ. CDR3 length: 17 residues. With 1 base removed from V and 0 bases from J, the gap between germline ends came to 13 bases. CDR3 protein: CASSLGMGTRSYNEQFF. CDR3 sequence (DNA): TGTGCCAGCAGCTTAGGTATGGGCACCCGCTCCTACAATGAGCAGTTCTTC.

This clone has more than one count but fewer than ten. The V and J genes are TRBV4-2 and TRBJ2-7, with 10 bases fitting TRBD2. V shed 4 bases, J shed 5 bases, and the junction held 17 bases outside the gene matches. The CDR3 length is 18 residues. Germline V gives CDR1 LGHNA, CDR2 YNFKEQ. The CDR3 region is CASSPRGGSGRAFDEQYF. The CDR3 bases are TGTGCCAGCAGCCCACGGGGAGGGAGCGGGAGGGCGTTTGACGAGCAGTACTTC.

In its sample, this clone was seen a few times. The V and J genes are TRBV6-4 and TRBJ1-1; D might be TRBD1 (5 bases). From germline, CDR1 is MRHNA and CDR2 SNTAGT. This CDR3 contains 16 residues. Trimming pared 2 bases from V and 4 bases from J, leaving 17 bases between. CDR3 residues: CASSDGGARVGTEAFF. Written as DNA, the CDR3 is TGTGCCAGCAGTGACGGAGGGGCCAGGGTGGGCACTGAAGCTTTCTTT.

This rearrangement joins TRBV11-1 to TRBJ2-1, with TRBD1 matching over 10 bases. V dropped 5 bases and J dropped 8; count of bases not matched to a gene: 9. CDR3 length: 15 residues. The germline V gene has CDR1 SGHAT and CDR2 FQDESV (reference sequence). CDR3 in DNA: TGTGCCAGCAGCCTAGGGGGACAGGGGATTTATGAGCAGTTCTTC. It translates to CASSLGGQGIYEQFF.

The chain uses TRBV19 and TRBJ2-5, with a possible D match to TRBD2 (6 bases). The germline gives CDR1 LNHDA, CDR2 SQIVND (reference sequence). The CDR3 is 17 residues long. The ends were cut back, 5 bases at V and 5 bases at J, with 24 bases in the middle. CDR3 DNA sequence: TGTGCCAGTAGTCGCTCGACGTTGGGGGGAGGCGGGGAGACCCAGTACTTC. It is translated as CASSRSTLGGGGETQYF.

The chain has TRBV2 and TRBJ1-1, with 8 positions matching TRBD1. CDR3 length equals 13 residues. The V and J ends lost 6 bases and 4 bases, in that order; junction bases with no gene match: 4. From germline, CDR1 is SNHLY and CDR2 FYNNEI. DNA of the CDR3: TGTGCCAGCAGGGTCACAGGGGGCACTGAAGCTTTCTTT. As protein: CASRVTGGTEAFF.

This clone was seen only once. This chain connects TRBV6-4 to TRBJ2-1; 8 bases are shared with TRBD2. The germline gives CDR1 MRHNA, CDR2 SNTAGT. The CDR3 is made up of 14 amino acids. Trimming cost V 7 bases and J 8 bases; bases outside gene matches: 10. CDR3 residues: CASKETSVRYEQFF. The CDR3 DNA sequence: TGTGCCAGCAAGGAGACTAGCGTTCGGTATGAGCAGTTCTTC.

The chain couples TRBV18 to TRBJ2-5, with 10 positions matching TRBD2. V trimming: 3 bases; J trimming: 2 bases; junction bases outside the gene matches: 15. Germline CDR1 KGHSH, CDR2 LQKENI. The length of the CDR3 is 19 residues. CDR3 protein: CASSPLPRSGTSEQETQYF. The CDR3, as DNA: TGTGCCAGCTCACCGCTCCCTCGGTCCGGGACTAGCGAACAAGAGACCCAGTACTTC. Drawing the rest from reference TRBV18 and TRBJ2-5, the complete variable domain is NAGVMQNPRHLVRRRGQEARLRCSPMKGHSHVYWYRQLPEEGLKFMVYLQKENIIDESGMPKERFSAEFPKEGPSILRIQQVVRGDSAAYFCASSPLPRSGTSEQETQYFGPGTRLLVL.

The V call is TRBV29-1, the J call TRBJ1-2; D remains ambiguous. Germline V CDR1 and CDR2: SQVTM, ANQGSEA. The CDR3 has 13 amino acids. Deletions cut 8 bases from V and 6 bases from J, with 19 bases between. The chain's CDR3 is CSTGSFLRDGYTF. CDR3 nucleotide sequence: TGCAGCACGGGGAGCTTCCTTAGAGATGGCTACACCTTC.

V is TRBV25-1 and J is TRBJ2-1, with 10 nucleotides matching TRBD2. The CDR3 loop spans 15 amino acids. CDR1 is MGHDK, CDR2 SYGVNS, per germline. The V segment lost 8 bases and the J segment 1 base; nucleotides outside the gene matches: 5. The CDR3 nucleotides read TGTGCCAGCTGTCTAGCGGGAGCGTCCTACAATGAGCAGTTCTTC. It translates to CASCLAGASYNEQFF.

This clone was detected only once. The chain carries TRBV4-2 and TRBJ1-1; no clear D. The CDR3 is made up of 12 amino acids. Trimming removed 7 bases from V and 6 bases from J, with 12 bases in between. Germline CDR1 LGHNA, CDR2 YNFKEQ. The CDR3 is CASTLDSAEAFF. As DNA, the CDR3 is TGTGCCAGCACCCTAGATAGCGCTGAAGCTTTCTTT.

The V and J genes are TRBV10-3 and TRBJ2-1, with D tentatively TRBD1 (8 bases). Germline assignment: CDR1 ENHRY and CDR2 SYGVKD. The CDR3 consists of 15 residues. V lost 0 bases to trimming and J lost 4 bases, with 10 bases between them. The DNA of the CDR3 is TGTGCCATCAGTGAGTCACAGGGGGGGTACAATGAGCAGTTCTTC. It codes for CAISESQGGYNEQFF.

The V and J genes are TRBV3-1 (or the pseudogene TRBV3-2) and TRBJ1-1; a weak D match, TRBD1 (6 bases). CDR3 length: 14 residues. V lost 3 bases and J 0 bases, leaving 8 bases between the germline ends. Germline values: CDR1 LGHDT, CDR2 YNNKEL (reference sequence). The DNA for the CDR3 is TGTGCCAGCAGCCACGGACAGCTGAACACTGAAGCTTTCTTT. Its protein product is CASSHGQLNTEAFF.

The chain links TRBV5-1 to TRBJ1-4, with 7 nucleotides matching TRBD1. CDR1 SGHRS and CDR2 YFSETQ come from the germline V gene. The junction had 8 bases not matched to a gene; V was cut back by 4 bases and J by 8 bases. CDR3 length equals 14 residues. CDR3 nucleotides: TGCGCCAGCAGCGAACAGGGGAGGACGGAAAAACTGTTTTTT. This sequence encodes CASSEQGRTEKLFF.

The chain uses TRBV7-2 and TRBJ2-5; D not resolved. The germline V and J ends were trimmed by 1 base and 5 bases, with 14 bases remaining between them. This CDR3 is built from 15 residues. CDR1 is SGHTA and CDR2 is FQGNSA in the germline V gene. The CDR3 coding sequence is TGTGCCAGCAGCTTAGGAGGCGGTACCTGGGAGACCCAGTACTTC. Translation gives CASSLGGGTWETQYF.

The rearrangement joins TRBV5-6 to TRBJ2-5, with 7 bases fitting TRBD2. Germline lookup yields CDR1 SGHDT and CDR2 YYEEEE. The CDR3 is made up of 14 amino acids. V lost 2 bases to trimming and J lost 3 bases; unmatched junction nucleotides: 4. In nucleotides, the CDR3 is TGTGCCAGCAGCTTAGGGACTACTAAAGAGACCCAGTACTTC. This encodes CASSLGTTKETQYF.